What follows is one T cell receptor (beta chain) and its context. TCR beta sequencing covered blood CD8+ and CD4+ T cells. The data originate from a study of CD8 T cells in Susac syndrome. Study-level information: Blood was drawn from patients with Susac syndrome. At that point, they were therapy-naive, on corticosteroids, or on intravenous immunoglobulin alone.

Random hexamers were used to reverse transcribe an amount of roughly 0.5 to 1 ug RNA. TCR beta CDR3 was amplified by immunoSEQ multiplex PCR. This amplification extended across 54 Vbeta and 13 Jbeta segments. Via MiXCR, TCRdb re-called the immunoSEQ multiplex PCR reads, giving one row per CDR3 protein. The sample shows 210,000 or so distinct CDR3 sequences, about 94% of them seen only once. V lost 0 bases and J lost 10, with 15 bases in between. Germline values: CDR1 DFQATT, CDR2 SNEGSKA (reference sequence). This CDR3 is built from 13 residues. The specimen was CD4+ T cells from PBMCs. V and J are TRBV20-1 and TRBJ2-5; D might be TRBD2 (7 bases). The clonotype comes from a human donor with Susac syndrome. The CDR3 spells CSARDQPRGGQYF. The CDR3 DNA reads TGCAGTGCTAGAGACCAGCCAAGGGGGGGCCAGTACTTC.